Shown below are 20 T cell receptor beta chains from a single sample sequenced in a study of CD8+CD57+ T cells in acquired aplastic anemia. Genomic DNA was employed as the template in profiling TCR beta VDJ and CDR3. TCRdb passed the reads through MiXCR, listing each CDR3 protein once. This table holds about 210,000 distinct CDR3 sequences, over 55% found once. Sequenced material: sorted CD4+, CD8+, or CD8+CD57+ T cells (not recorded which) from PBMCs. Receptors were obtained from a human donor in good health.

The genes are TRBV6-2 or TRBV6-3 and TRBJ2-1; 11 nucleotides line up with TRBD2. This CDR3 comprises 15 residues. V was clipped by 2 bases and J by 10 bases; unmatched bases: 7. Germline loops: CDR1 MNHEY, CDR2 SVGEGT. The CDR3 nucleotides are TGTGCCAGCAGTTACGGTTTAGCGGGGGGGAACGAGCAGTTCTTC. Translated: CASSYGLAGGNEQFF.

This rearrangement joins TRBV10-3 to TRBJ2-1; D is perhaps TRBD1 or TRBD2 (5 bases each). This CDR3 region has 12 residues. V was pared by 10 bases and J by 10 bases, with 17 bases between. Looked up from germline, CDR1 is ENHRY and CDR2 is SYGVKD. CDR3 nucleotide sequence: TGTGCCACAGGTCCCGAGGGGCTAGAGCAGTTCTTC. Protein product: CATGPEGLEQFF.

This chain uses TRBV7-9 with TRBJ2-1; 9 bases match TRBD2. With V trimmed by 1 base and J by 8 bases, 6 bases remained unmatched. Germline V CDR1 and CDR2: SEHNR, FQNEAQ (reference sequence). The CDR3 contains 15 residues. The DNA of the CDR3 is TGTGCCAGCAGCTTAGGTGGACTAGCGATACATGAGCAGTTCTTC. Encoded protein: CASSLGGLAIHEQFF.

The chain couples TRBV7-8 to TRBJ1-5; 8 positions match TRBD1. The CDR3 spans 14 residues. Germline V gene lookup returns CDR1 SGHVS and CDR2 FQNEAQ. J was trimmed by 14 bases and V by 6 bases; bases with no gene match: 15. This CDR3 is CASSSDRGGYYEHF. As DNA, the CDR3 is TGTGCCAGCAGTTCAGACAGGGGAGGCTACTACGAGCATTTT.

The chain carries TRBV7-9 and TRBJ2-5, with 10 bases that match TRBD2. V shed 4 bases, J shed 1 base, and the junction held 3 bases outside the gene matches. The CDR3 is 15 residues long. Germline CDR1 is SEHNR and CDR2 is FQNEAQ (reference sequence). For the CDR3, the DNA is TGTGCCAGCAGCTACGGGACTAGCGTCCAAGAGACCCAGTACTTC. The encoded protein is CASSYGTSVQETQYF.

This clonotype was observed a few times. The gene calls are TRBV19 and TRBJ2-5, with 8 bases aligning to TRBD2. The V gene end was trimmed by 9 bases and the J gene end by 5 bases; junction bases not matched to a gene: 11. CDR3 size: 14 residues. Germline-derived CDR1 and CDR2 are LNHDA and SQIVND (reference sequence). The CDR3 region is CASSLGGGTETQYF. In DNA, the CDR3 is TGTGCCAGCAGCTTAGGCGGGGGGACTGAGACCCAGTACTTC.

The chain combines TRBV24-1 with TRBJ1-2, with D uncertain. V lost 3 bases to trimming and J lost 8 bases, with 9 bases between them. This CDR3 is 12 amino acids long. Per germline, CDR1 KGHDR and CDR2 SFDVKD. The CDR3 reads CATSDGIGGYTF. The CDR3 region has the DNA TGTGCCACCAGTGATGGGATAGGAGGCTACACCTTC.

The V gene is TRBV4-1, the J gene TRBJ2-2; possible D gene TRBD2, 6 bases. This CDR3 region has 14 residues. The ends were cut back, 6 bases at V and 7 bases at J, with 15 bases in the middle. The V gene's germline CDR1 is MGHRA and CDR2 YSYEKL. CDR3 sequence reads: CASRDETAGGELFF. The DNA for the CDR3 is TGCGCCAGCAGGGACGAGACAGCGGGCGGGGAGCTGTTTTTT.

This clonotype was detected a few times. The chain is built from TRBV9 and TRBJ1-2; 9 bases are shared with TRBD1. V lost 3 bases to trimming and J lost 7 bases; unmatched junction nucleotides: 7. The germline CDR1 and CDR2 sequences are SGDLS and YYNGEE. The CDR3 runs 14 residues. CDR3 sequence (DNA): TGTGCCAGCAGCGGGGACAGGGTTCTACGTGGCTACACCTTC. This translates into CASSGDRVLRGYTF. The variable domain in full, completed from reference TRBV9 and TRBJ1-2, reads DSGVTQTPKHLITATGQRVTLRCSPRSGDLSVYWYQQSLDQGLQFLIQYYNGEERAKGNILERFSAQQFPDLHSELNLSSLELGDSALYFCASSGDRVLRGYTFGSGTRLTVV.

The rearrangement uses TRBV20-1 and TRBJ2-7, with D hard to call. V was trimmed by 3 bases and J by 2 bases, leaving 20 bases between them. CDR3 size: 16 residues. Germline CDR1 DFQATT, CDR2 SNEGSKA (reference sequence). The chain's CDR3 is CSARGWKSNGPYEQYF. DNA of the CDR3: TGCAGTGCTAGGGGTTGGAAGTCCAACGGCCCCTACGAGCAGTACTTC.

This clonotype was seen many times. This sequence joins TRBV27 and TRBJ2-7; TRBD2 might be the D (5 bases). The length of the CDR3 is 14 residues. Trimming stripped 6 bases from V and 0 bases from J, with 12 bases between. Germline V lookup: CDR1 MNHEY, CDR2 SMNVEV (reference sequence). The CDR3 region is CASRPGYPSYEQYF. The CDR3 DNA sequence: TGTGCCAGCAGACCGGGATACCCCTCCTACGAGCAGTACTTC.

The chain employs TRBV2 and TRBJ2-7; 11 nucleotides agree with TRBD1. Trimming at V came to 7 bases and at J to 7 bases, leaving 12 bases not matched to a gene. This CDR3 comprises 15 residues. Germline V gene lookup returns CDR1 SNHLY and CDR2 FYNNEI. The CDR3 coding sequence is TGTGCCAGCACCTGGACAGGGGGCTCCTACAATGAGCAGTACTTC. Translated, it gives CASTWTGGSYNEQYF.

This clonotype was recorded a few times. The chain uses TRBV20-1 and TRBJ1-2, with 8 bases identical to TRBD1. The germline V gene has CDR1 DFQATT and CDR2 SNEGSKA (reference sequence). The CDR3 is 14 amino acids. The V and J ends lost 2 bases and 4 bases, in that order; junction bases with no gene match: 6. The CDR3 sequence: CSARQGASLYGYTF. CDR3 DNA: TGCAGTGCTAGACAGGGGGCCTCCCTCTATGGCTACACCTTC.

This clonotype was recorded many times. One end of the junction varies from germline; a read error may be responsible. The V and J genes are TRBV4-1 and TRBJ1-1, with D tentatively TRBD1 (5 bases). The CDR3 loop spans 12 amino acids. Germline V lookup: CDR1 MGHRA, CDR2 YSYEKL. The DNA of the CDR3 is TGTGCCAGCAGCTTGAGGGGCACTGAAGCTTTCTTT. It codes for CASSLRGTEAFF.

This clonotype was detected ten times or more. The rearrangement joins TRBV19 to TRBJ2-1; TRBD2 matches at 7 bases. From germline, CDR1 is LNHDA and CDR2 SQIVND (reference sequence). V lost 10 bases to trimming and J lost 5 bases; unmatched junction nucleotides: 8. CDR3 length equals 13 residues. CDR3 sequence reads: CATRLAGDNEQFF. For the CDR3, the DNA is TGTGCCACGAGACTAGCAGGCGACAATGAGCAGTTCTTC. Based on the CDR3 plus reference TRBV19 and TRBJ2-1, the full variable domain is DGGITQSPKYLFRKEGQNVTLSCEQNLNHDAMYWYRQDPGQGLRLIYYSQIVNDFQKGDIAEGYSVSREKKESFPLTVTSAQKNPTAFYLCATRLAGDNEQFFGPGTRLTVL.

This rearrangement joins TRBV6-9 to TRBJ1-1; D might be TRBD1 (6 bases). Germline values: CDR1 MNHGY, CDR2 SVAAGI. This CDR3 spans 13 amino acids. The V end lost 6 bases, the J end lost 0 bases, and 8 bases lay between the germline ends. This chain's CDR3 is CASRTGLNTEAFF. The CDR3 bases are TGTGCCAGCAGGACAGGCCTGAACACTGAAGCTTTCTTT.

The chain employs TRBV20-1 and TRBJ2-5; weak D call: TRBD2 (6 bases). This CDR3 contains 15 residues. Germline values: CDR1 DFQATT, CDR2 SNEGSKA (reference sequence). V lost 5 bases, J lost 5 bases, and 21 bases lay in between. The CDR3 loop reads CSAPQGTDYNETQYF. The CDR3 nucleotides read TGCAGTGCTCCCCAGGGTACGGACTACAATGAGACCCAGTACTTC.

This clonotype occurred many times. The rearrangement links TRBV11-3 to TRBJ1-1, with unresolved D. The CDR3 has 13 amino acids. Germline CDR1 SGHNT, CDR2 YENEEA. V gave up 4 bases and J gave up 0 bases, with 6 bases separating them. CDR3 nucleotides: TGTGCCAGCAGCTACACAGTGAACACTGAAGCTTTCTTT. The encoded protein is CASSYTVNTEAFF.

This clonotype was picked up one time. It may be a read error: a sequence one base away is much more abundant. The V gene is TRBV11-3, the J gene TRBJ2-2, with TRBD2 identical over 7 bases. Germline V lookup: CDR1 SGHNT, CDR2 YENEEA. This CDR3 is 15 amino acids long. With V trimmed by 5 bases and J by 5 bases, 8 bases remained unmatched. For the CDR3, the DNA is TGTGCCAGCAGCAGTCGGGTCGGGGGGACCGGGGAGCTGTTTTTT. This gives the protein CASSSRVGGTGELFF.

Regarding this clonotype: One junction end does not reproduce the germline sequence, and a read error may be involved. The chain joins TRBV12-3 or TRBV12-4 to TRBJ2-5, with no clear D. The CDR3 is made up of 13 amino acids. In DNA, the CDR3 is TGTGCCAGCAGTTTAGGGCGGCAAGAGACCCGGTACTTC. Translated: CASSLGRQETRYF.